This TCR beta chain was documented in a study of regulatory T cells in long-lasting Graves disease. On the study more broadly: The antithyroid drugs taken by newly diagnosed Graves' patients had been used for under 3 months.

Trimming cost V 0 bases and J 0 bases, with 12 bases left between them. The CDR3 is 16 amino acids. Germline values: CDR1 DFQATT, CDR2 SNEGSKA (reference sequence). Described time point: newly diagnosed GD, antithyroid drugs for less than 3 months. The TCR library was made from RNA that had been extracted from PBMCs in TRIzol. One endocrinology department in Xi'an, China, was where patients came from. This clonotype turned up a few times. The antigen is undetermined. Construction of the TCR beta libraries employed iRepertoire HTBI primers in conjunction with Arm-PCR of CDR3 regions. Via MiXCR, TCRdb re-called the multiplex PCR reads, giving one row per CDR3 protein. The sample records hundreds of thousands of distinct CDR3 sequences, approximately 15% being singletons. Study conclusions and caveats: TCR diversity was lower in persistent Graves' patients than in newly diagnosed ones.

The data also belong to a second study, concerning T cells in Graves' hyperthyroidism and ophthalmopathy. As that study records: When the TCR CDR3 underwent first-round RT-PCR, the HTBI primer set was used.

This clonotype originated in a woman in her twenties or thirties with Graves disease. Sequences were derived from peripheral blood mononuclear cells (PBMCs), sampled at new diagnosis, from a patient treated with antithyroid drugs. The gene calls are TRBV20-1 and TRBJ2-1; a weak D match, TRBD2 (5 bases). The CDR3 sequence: CSARDRRRSSYNEQFF. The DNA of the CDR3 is TGCAGTGCTAGAGACAGGCGGAGGAGCTCCTACAATGAGCAGTTCTTC.